This T cell receptor (beta chain) was sequenced for a study of early T cells in non-severe SARS-CoV-2 infection. This clonotype showed up many times. The TCR library protocol attached unique molecular identifiers to the individual cDNA molecules. MiXCR was run by TCRdb on the 5' RACE reads, yielding one entry per CDR3 protein. The sample has about 77,000 distinct CDR3 sequences; more than 7.5% are singletons. Between the trimmed V and J ends, which lost 2 bases and 6 bases, there was a span of 8 bases. This CDR3 region has 12 residues. Germline V lookup: CDR1 SGHVS, CDR2 FNYEAQ. This TCR derives from an adult who was a healthcare worker with PCR-confirmed SARS-CoV-2 infection or an uninfected control (not recorded which). This rearrangement joins TRBV7-6 to TRBJ2-7, with no clear D. Specimen: whole blood. For the CDR3, the DNA is TGTGCCAGCAGCTTATTTGGAAGCGAGCAGTACTTC. This translates into CASSLFGSEQYF. The variable domain in full, completed from reference TRBV7-6 and TRBJ2-7, reads GAGVSQSPRYKVTKRGQDVALRCDPISGHVSLYWYRQALGQGPEFLTYFNYEAQQDKSGLPNDRFSAERPEGSISTLTIQRTEQRDSAMYRCASSLFGSEQYFGPGTRLTVT.